One and the same sample provided the 14 T cell receptor beta chains below, sequenced in a study of blood T cell repertoires in COVID-19. TCRdb keeps only in-frame clones here, not all; method: immunoSEQ multiplex PCR. The sample includes about 200,000 clones, more than 65% of them seen just once. Material for sequencing was peripheral blood. Receptor source: a human donor in a cohort sampled during active COVID-19.

This clone has a handful of counts. The V gene is TRBV2, the J gene TRBJ1-5; a weak D match, TRBD1 (6 bases). The CDR3 covers 16 residues. V was trimmed by 5 bases and J by 0 bases, leaving 14 bases between them. From germline, CDR1 is SNHLY and CDR2 FYNNEI. CDR3 region: CASSPRDTYSNQPQHF. CDR3 in DNA: TGTGCCAGCAGTCCACGGGACACCTATAGCAATCAGCCCCAGCATTTT.

This clone has just one count. The genes are TRBV29-1 and TRBJ2-5; 9 nucleotides match TRBD2. The V gene end was trimmed by 0 bases and the J gene end by 1 base; junction bases not matched to a gene: 6. This CDR3 has 16 residues. Germline CDR1 is SQVTM and CDR2 is ANQGSEA. CDR3 bases: TGCAGCGTTGAAGATCTTTGGCGGGAGGGCCAAGAGACCCAGTACTTC. It translates to CSVEDLWREGQETQYF.

This clone was seen once. V is TRBV27 and J is TRBJ2-1; D is unresolved. Germline lookup yields CDR1 MNHEY and CDR2 SMNVEV (reference sequence). V was trimmed by 0 bases and J by 3 bases, leaving 6 bases between them. The CDR3 has 14 amino acids. CDR3 protein: CASSLSAVYNEQFF. DNA for the CDR3: TGTGCCAGCAGTTTATCGGCGGTCTACAATGAGCAGTTCTTC.

The chain links TRBV6-1 to TRBJ2-1; the D gene is possibly TRBD1 (6 bases). The ends were cut back, 4 bases at V and 0 bases at J, with 13 bases in the middle. Germline V gives CDR1 MNHNS, CDR2 SASEGT. The CDR3 is 16 residues long. This CDR3 is CASSGGLGGSYNEQFF. CDR3 coding DNA: TGTGCCAGCAGTGGGGGCCTAGGGGGCTCCTACAATGAGCAGTTCTTC.

The J gene is TRBJ2-3, the V gene TRBV11-2; no reliable D call. Germline V gene data show CDR1 as SGHAT and CDR2 as FQNNGV. V gave up 5 bases and J gave up 0 bases, with 12 bases separating them. The CDR3 has 15 residues. In DNA, the CDR3 is TGTGCCAGCAGCAAAATCCCCATGAGCACAGATACGCAGTATTTT. This translates into CASSKIPMSTDTQYF.

The V and J genes are TRBV13 and TRBJ1-6; tentative D call: TRBD1 (5 bases). From germline, CDR1 is PRHDT and CDR2 FYEKMQ (reference sequence). The germline V and J ends were trimmed by 5 bases and 2 bases, with 16 bases remaining between them. This CDR3 is built from 17 residues. The CDR3, as DNA: TGTGCCAGCAGCAGTTCGGGGGGTAGGACCTATAATTCACCCCTCCACTTT. It is translated as CASSSSGGRTYNSPLHF. The entire variable domain, with the rest obtained from reference TRBV13 and TRBJ1-6, is as follows: AAGVIQSPRHLIKEKRETATLKCYPIPRHDTVYWYQQGPGQDPQFLISFYEKMQSDKGSIPDRFSAQQFSDYHSELNMSSLELGDSALYFCASSSSGGRTYNSPLHFGNGTRLTVT.

This clone occurred once. The rearrangement uses TRBV6-5 and TRBJ1-1; maybe TRBD1 (5 bases). Looked up from germline, CDR1 is MNHEY and CDR2 is SVGAGI. V was cut by 6 bases and J by 2 bases, with 13 bases left in between. This CDR3 is 14 amino acids long. The CDR3 nucleotides are TGTGCCAGCAGGTGGACATCCCTTAACACTGAAGCTTTCTTT. Its protein is CASRWTSLNTEAFF.

This chain joins TRBV3-1 (or the pseudogene TRBV3-2) and TRBJ2-3; TRBD1 matches 8 bases. Germline V gene data show CDR1 as LGHDT and CDR2 as YNNKEL (reference sequence). V lost 2 bases, J lost 4 bases, and 5 bases stayed unmatched. This CDR3 contains 15 residues. CDR3 sequence reads: CASSQMTGAADTQYF. The DNA of the CDR3 is TGTGCCAGCAGCCAAATGACAGGGGCGGCAGATACGCAGTATTTT.

This chain connects TRBV29-1 to TRBJ1-1; 12 bases are shared with TRBD1. This CDR3 region has 11 residues. Trimming at V came to 7 bases and at J to 6 bases, leaving 0 bases not matched to a gene. Germline V gives CDR1 SQVTM, CDR2 ANQGSEA. CDR3 DNA: TGCAGCGGGGACAGGGGGCCTGAAGCTTTCTTT. Amino acids: CSGDRGPEAFF. The whole variable domain, remainder taken from reference TRBV29-1 and TRBJ1-1, is SAVISQKPSRDICQRGTSLTIQCQVDSQVTMMFWYRQQPGQSLTLIATANQGSEATYESGFVIDKFPISRPNLTFSTLTVSNMSPEDSSIYLCSGDRGPEAFFGQGTRLTVV.

The chain is built from TRBV3-1 (or the pseudogene TRBV3-2) and TRBJ2-2; 7 bases are a match to TRBD1. CDR3 length: 17 residues. Per the germline V gene, CDR1 is LGHDT and CDR2 is YNNKEL (reference sequence). V shed 0 bases, J shed 1 base, and the junction held 5 bases outside the gene matches. The CDR3 sequence is CASSQDPGTENTGELFF. The CDR3 nucleotides read TGTGCCAGCAGCCAAGATCCCGGGACAGAGAACACCGGGGAGCTGTTTTTT.

The CDR3 is CASSFNGGGLHSPLHF. In nucleotides, the CDR3 is TGTGCCAGCAGTTTTAACGGGGGGGGGTTGCATTCACCCCTCCACTTT. This rearrangement joins TRBV2 to TRBJ1-6, with D maybe TRBD1 (5 bases). The V end lost 5 bases, the J end lost 8 bases, and 19 bases lay between the germline ends. CDR3 length: 16 residues. In germline, CDR1 is SNHLY, CDR2 FYNNEI.

This chain links TRBV28 with TRBJ1-1; a weak D match, TRBD1 (6 bases). Per the germline V gene, CDR1 is MDHEN and CDR2 is SYDVKM. Trimming shortened V by 5 bases and J by 2 bases, and 12 bases separated the two germline ends. This CDR3 spans 14 amino acids. Here the CDR3 DNA reads TGTGCCAGCAGTCGAGGGGGGGTAAACACTGAAGCTTTCTTT. Protein sequence: CASSRGGVNTEAFF.

V is TRBV6-1 and J is TRBJ2-5; D is undetermined. CDR3 length: 17 residues. Germline V lookup: CDR1 MNHNS, CDR2 SASEGT. Trimming pared 2 bases from V and 0 bases from J, leaving 16 bases between. In nucleotides, the CDR3 is TGTGCCAGCAGTGAACGAACCCCTTTGCGGAACCAAGAGACCCAGTACTTC. It encodes CASSERTPLRNQETQYF.

V is TRBV18 and J is TRBJ2-7, with 10 bases that match TRBD2. The germline gives CDR1 KGHSH, CDR2 LQKENI. The CDR3 totals 15 residues. V lost 2 bases, J lost 5 bases, and 6 bases stayed unmatched. The DNA of the CDR3 is TGTGCCAGCTCACCAAGGCTAGCGGGAGTTGACGAGCAGTACTTC. Translated: CASSPRLAGVDEQYF.